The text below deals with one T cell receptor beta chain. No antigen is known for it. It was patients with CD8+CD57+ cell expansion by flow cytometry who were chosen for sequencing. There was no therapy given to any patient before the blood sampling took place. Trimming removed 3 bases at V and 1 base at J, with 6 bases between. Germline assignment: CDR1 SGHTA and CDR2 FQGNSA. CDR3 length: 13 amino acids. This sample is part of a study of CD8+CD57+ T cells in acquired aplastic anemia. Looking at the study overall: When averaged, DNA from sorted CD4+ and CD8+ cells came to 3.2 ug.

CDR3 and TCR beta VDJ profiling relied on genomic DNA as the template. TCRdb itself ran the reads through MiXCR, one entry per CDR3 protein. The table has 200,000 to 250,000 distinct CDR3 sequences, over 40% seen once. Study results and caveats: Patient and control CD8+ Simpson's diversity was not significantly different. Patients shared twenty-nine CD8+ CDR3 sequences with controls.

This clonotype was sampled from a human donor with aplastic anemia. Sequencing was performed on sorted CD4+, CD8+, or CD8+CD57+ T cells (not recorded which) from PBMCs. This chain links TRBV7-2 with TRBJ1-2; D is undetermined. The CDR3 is CASSFGLNYGYTF. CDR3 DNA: TGTGCCAGCAGCTTTGGACTTAACTATGGCTACACCTTC. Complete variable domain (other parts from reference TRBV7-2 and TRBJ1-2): GAGVSQSPSNKVTEKGKDVELRCDPISGHTALYWYRQSLGQGLEFLIYFQGNSAPDKSGLPSDRFSAERTGGSVSTLTIQRTQQEDSAVYLCASSFGLNYGYTFGSGTRLTVV.